This T cell receptor (beta chain) was sequenced for a study of shared clonotypes between healthy human individuals. Notes on the study in general: Generation probabilities of non-shared clonotypes were lower (relative to those shared by all four donors).

It was at deep level that the assay was run. Sorted-subset replicate PCRs used 200 ng of genomic DNA. This amount corresponded to approximately 30,000 T cell genomes. Clones were sequenced by immunoSEQ multiplex PCR, and TCRdb holds only the in-frame ones, with some missing. The sample comprises approximately 1,500,000 clones, 95% to 99% of which are singletons, and roughly 0.42% rests with the top ten. Both subsets, CD45RA+ naive and CD45RA-negative memory, were split from the CD4+ cells. On this clone: Antigen: not known.

CDR1 is SGHAT, CDR2 FQNNGV, per germline. The CDR3 is made up of 15 amino acids. J was trimmed by 4 bases and V by 2 bases; bases with no gene match: 4. The sample comprised naive CD4+ T cells sorted from blood. Stated subset: CD45RA+ positively selected. The source is a man aged 30-40 years in good health. The chain links TRBV11-2 to TRBJ2-2; TRBD1 matches 7 bases. The CDR3 DNA reads TGTGCCAGCAGCTTAAGGGGGCAGCCCACCGGGGAGCTGTTTTTT. Translated: CASSLRGQPTGELFF.